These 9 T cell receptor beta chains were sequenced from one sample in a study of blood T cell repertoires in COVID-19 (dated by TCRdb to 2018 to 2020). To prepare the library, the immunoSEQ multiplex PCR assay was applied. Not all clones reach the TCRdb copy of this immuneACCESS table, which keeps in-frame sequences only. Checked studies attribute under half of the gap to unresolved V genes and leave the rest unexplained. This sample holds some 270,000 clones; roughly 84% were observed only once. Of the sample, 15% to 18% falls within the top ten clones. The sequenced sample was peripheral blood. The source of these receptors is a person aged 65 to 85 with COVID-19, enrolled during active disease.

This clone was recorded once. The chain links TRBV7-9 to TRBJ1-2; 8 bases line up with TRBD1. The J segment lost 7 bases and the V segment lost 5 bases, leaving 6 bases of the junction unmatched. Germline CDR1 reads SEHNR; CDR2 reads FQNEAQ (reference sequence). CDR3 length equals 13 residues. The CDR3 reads CASSPTGEGGYTF. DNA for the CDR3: TGTGCCAGCAGCCCGACAGGGGAGGGTGGCTACACCTTC.

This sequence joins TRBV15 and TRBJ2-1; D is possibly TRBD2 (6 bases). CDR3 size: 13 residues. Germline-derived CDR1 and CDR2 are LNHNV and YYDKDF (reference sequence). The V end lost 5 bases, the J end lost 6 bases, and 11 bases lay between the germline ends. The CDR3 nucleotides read TGTGCCACCAGCCATGCGACTAGCAATGAGCAGTTCTTC. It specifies CATSHATSNEQFF.

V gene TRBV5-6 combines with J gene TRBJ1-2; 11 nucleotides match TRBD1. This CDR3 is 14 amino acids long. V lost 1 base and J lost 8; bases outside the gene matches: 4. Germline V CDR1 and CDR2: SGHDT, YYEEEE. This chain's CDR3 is CASSLTGTGGGYTF. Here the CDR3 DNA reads TGTGCCAGCAGCTTGACAGGGACAGGGGGAGGCTACACCTTC.

The CDR3 reads CASSLFGTASYEQYF. CDR3 in DNA: TGCGCCAGCAGCTTATTCGGGACAGCATCCTACGAGCAGTACTTC. This chain links TRBV4-1 with TRBJ2-7; TRBD1 aligns across 7 bases. CDR3 size: 15 residues. The V gene's germline CDR1 is MGHRA and CDR2 YSYEKL. V lost 5 bases to trimming and J lost 1 base; unmatched junction nucleotides: 8.

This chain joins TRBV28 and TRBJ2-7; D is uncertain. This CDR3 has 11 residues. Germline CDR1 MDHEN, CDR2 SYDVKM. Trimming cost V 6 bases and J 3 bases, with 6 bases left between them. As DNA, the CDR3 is TGTGCCAGCAGACAGAACTACGAGCAGTACTTC. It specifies CASRQNYEQYF.

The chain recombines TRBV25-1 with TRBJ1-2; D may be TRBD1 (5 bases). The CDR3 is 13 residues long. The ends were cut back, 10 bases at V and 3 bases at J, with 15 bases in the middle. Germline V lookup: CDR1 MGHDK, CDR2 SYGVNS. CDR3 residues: CATSTGEYYGYTF. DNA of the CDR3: TGTGCCACCTCGACGGGGGAATACTATGGCTACACCTTC.

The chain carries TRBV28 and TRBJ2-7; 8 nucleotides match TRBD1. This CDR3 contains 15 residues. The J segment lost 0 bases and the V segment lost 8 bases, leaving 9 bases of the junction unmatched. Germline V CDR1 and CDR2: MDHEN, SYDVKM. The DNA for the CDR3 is TGTGCCAGCCACCCCAGGGGGCTCTACTCCTACGAGCAGTACTTC. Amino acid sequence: CASHPRGLYSYEQYF. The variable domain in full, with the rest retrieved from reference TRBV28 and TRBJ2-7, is DVKVTQSSRYLVKRTGEKVFLECVQDMDHENMFWYRQDPGLGLRLIYFSYDVKMKEKGDIPEGYSVSREKKERFSLILESASTNQTSMYLCASHPRGLYSYEQYFGPGTRLTVT.

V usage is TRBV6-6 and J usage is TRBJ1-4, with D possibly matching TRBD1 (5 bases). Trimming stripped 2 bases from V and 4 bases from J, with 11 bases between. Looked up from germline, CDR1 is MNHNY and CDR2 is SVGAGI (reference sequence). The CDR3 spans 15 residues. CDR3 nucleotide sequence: TGTGCCAGCAGTTACCCGCGACAGCTTAATGAAAAACTGTTTTTT. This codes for CASSYPRQLNEKLFF.

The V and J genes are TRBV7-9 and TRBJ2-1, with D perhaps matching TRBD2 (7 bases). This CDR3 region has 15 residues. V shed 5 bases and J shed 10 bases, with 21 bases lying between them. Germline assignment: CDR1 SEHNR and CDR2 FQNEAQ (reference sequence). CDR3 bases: TGTGCCAGCAGCACGGGGGGTCTACAGGGAGGCGAGCAGTTCTTC. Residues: CASSTGGLQGGEQFF.